The 2 T cell receptor beta chains below were found in one sample sequenced in a study of T cell responses to AZD1222 COVID-19 vaccine. TCRdb's copy holds only in-frame clones and misses some; the assay was immunoSEQ multiplex PCR. Counted here are roughly 97,000 clones, roughly 90% occurring once; the ten biggest clones make up about 19%. The specimen was peripheral blood, collected on day 0 of AZD1222 vaccination. The receptors derive from an adult in good health.

J is TRBJ2-3 and V is TRBV7-3; D might be TRBD2 (6 bases). The germline V gene has CDR1 SGHTA and CDR2 FQGTGA. The CDR3 has 13 residues. V was cut by 5 bases and J by 4 bases, with 10 bases left in between. The CDR3 loop is CASSHGEADTQYF. The CDR3 DNA reads as TGTGCCAGCAGCCACGGGGAGGCAGATACGCAGTATTTT. Full variable domain (outside the CDR3, taken from reference TRBV7-3 and TRBJ2-3): GAGVSQTPSNKVTEKGKYVELRCDPISGHTALYWYRQSLGQGPEFLIYFQGTGAADDSGLPNDRFFAVRPEGSVSTLKIQRTERGDSAVYLCASSHGEADTQYFGPGTRLTVL.

The genes are TRBV11-2 and TRBJ2-1; D remains ambiguous. Trimming shortened V by 1 base and J by 6 bases, and 10 bases separated the two germline ends. The CDR3 has 14 residues. Germline V lookup: CDR1 SGHAT, CDR2 FQNNGV. The CDR3 protein is CASSLGRKGNEQFF. The DNA for the CDR3 is TGTGCCAGCAGCTTAGGTCGCAAGGGCAATGAGCAGTTCTTC. The full variable domain, rest sourced from reference TRBV11-2 and TRBJ2-1, is EAGVAQSPRYKIIEKRQSVAFWCNPISGHATLYWYQQILGQGPKLLIQFQNNGVVDDSQLPKDRFSAERLKGVDSTLKIQPAKLEDSAVYLCASSLGRKGNEQFFGPGTRLTVL.